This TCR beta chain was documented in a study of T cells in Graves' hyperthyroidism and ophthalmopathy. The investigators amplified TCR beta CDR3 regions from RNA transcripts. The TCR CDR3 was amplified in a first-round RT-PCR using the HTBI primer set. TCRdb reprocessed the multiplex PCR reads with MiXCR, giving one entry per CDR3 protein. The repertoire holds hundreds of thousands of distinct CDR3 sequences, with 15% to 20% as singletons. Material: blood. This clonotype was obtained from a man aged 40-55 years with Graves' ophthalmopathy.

Written as DNA, the CDR3 is TGTGCCAGCTCACCCTCGGACAGGGAATTCCAAGAGACCCAGTACTTC. It yields the protein CASSPSDREFQETQYF. The chain is built from TRBV18 and TRBJ2-5; 8 bases map to TRBD1. Germline-derived CDR1 and CDR2 are KGHSH and LQKENI. Trimming cost V 3 bases and J 1 base; bases outside gene matches: 7. This CDR3 contains 16 residues.